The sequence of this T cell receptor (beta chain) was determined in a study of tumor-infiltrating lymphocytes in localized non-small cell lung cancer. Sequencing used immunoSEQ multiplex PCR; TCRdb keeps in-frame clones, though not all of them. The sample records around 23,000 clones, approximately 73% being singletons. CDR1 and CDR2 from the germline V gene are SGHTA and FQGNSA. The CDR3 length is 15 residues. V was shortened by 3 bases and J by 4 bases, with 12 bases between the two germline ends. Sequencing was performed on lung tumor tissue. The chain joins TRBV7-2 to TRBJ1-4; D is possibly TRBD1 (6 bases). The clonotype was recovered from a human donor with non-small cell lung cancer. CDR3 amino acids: CASSFVRGYNEKLFF. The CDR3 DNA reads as TGTGCCAGCAGCTTCGTCAGGGGTTATAATGAAAAACTGTTTTTT.